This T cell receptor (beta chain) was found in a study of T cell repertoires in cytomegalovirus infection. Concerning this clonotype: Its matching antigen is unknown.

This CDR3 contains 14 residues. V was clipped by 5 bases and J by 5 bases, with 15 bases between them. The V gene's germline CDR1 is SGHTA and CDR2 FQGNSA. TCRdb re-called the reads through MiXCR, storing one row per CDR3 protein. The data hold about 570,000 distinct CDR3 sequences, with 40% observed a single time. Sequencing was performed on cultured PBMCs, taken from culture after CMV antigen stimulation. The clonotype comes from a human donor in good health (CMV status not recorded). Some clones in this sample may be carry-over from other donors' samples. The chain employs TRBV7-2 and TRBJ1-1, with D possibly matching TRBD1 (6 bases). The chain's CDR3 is CASSPNRVGTEAFF. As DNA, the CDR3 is TGTGCCAGCAGCCCAAACAGGGTCGGGACTGAAGCTTTCTTT.